Presented here are 8 T cell receptor beta chains from one specimen sequenced in a study of T cell responses to AZD1222 COVID-19 vaccine (dated by TCRdb to the early 2020s). The library was built by means of the immunoSEQ multiplex PCR assay. TCRdb's version of the immuneACCESS table is confined to in-frame rearrangements and falls short of the full clone set. An unresolved V gene accounts for under half of the shortfall where checked; the remainder is of unknown origin. In all, the sample holds about 79,000 clones, and 70% to 90% of those were seen once. Of the sample, approximately 22% is held by the ten largest clones. The time point tag for this specimen amounts to: baseline before first vaccination. The material sequenced was peripheral blood, taken on day 0 of AZD1222 vaccination. The receptors originated from an adult in good health.

The rearrangement joins TRBV2 to TRBJ1-1, with a possible D match to TRBD1 (5 bases). The CDR3 is 13 amino acids. With 7 bases removed from V and 1 base from J, the gap between germline ends came to 10 bases. Germline V gene data show CDR1 as SNHLY and CDR2 as FYNNEI. CDR3 DNA: TGTGCCAGCACAGGGCCGGCGAACACTGAAGCTTTCTTT. Protein sequence: CASTGPANTEAFF.

This clone was seen a single time. The chain couples TRBV27 to TRBJ1-6; 7 nucleotides agree with TRBD1. The length of the CDR3 is 14 residues. Germline V gene sequence: CDR1 MNHEY, CDR2 SMNVEV (reference sequence). V gave up 5 bases and J gave up 6 bases; unmatched junction bases: 4. The CDR3 DNA sequence: TGTGCCAGCAGTCCACGACAGGGTAATTCACCCCTCCACTTT. Its protein is CASSPRQGNSPLHF.

This clone has only a few counts. The chain combines TRBV3-1 (or the pseudogene TRBV3-2) with TRBJ1-1; a weak D match, TRBD1 (6 bases). Trimming removed 7 bases at V and 5 bases at J, with 14 bases between. CDR3 size: 13 residues. Per the germline V gene, CDR1 is LGHDT and CDR2 is YNNKEL (reference sequence). The CDR3 spells CASTLRGTTEAFF. DNA of the CDR3: TGTGCCAGCACCCTAAGGGGGACGACTGAAGCTTTCTTT.

The sample holds one count of this clone. The gene calls are TRBV11-2 and TRBJ2-7; TRBD1 agrees at 9 bases. The CDR3 is made up of 18 amino acids. Germline V gene data show CDR1 as SGHAT and CDR2 as FQNNGV. The V segment lost 0 bases and the J segment 5 bases; nucleotides outside the gene matches: 14. In DNA, the CDR3 is TGTGCCAGCAGCTTAGACCCACCTCCCGACAGGGGGGCCCACGAGCAGTACTTC. It specifies CASSLDPPPDRGAHEQYF.

In its sample, this clone is medium-sized (0.01 to 0.1%). The genes are TRBV6-5 and TRBJ2-7; D is unclear. Germline V CDR1 and CDR2: MNHEY, SVGAGI. V lost 8 bases, J lost 3 bases, and 8 bases lay in between. The length of the CDR3 is 11 residues. The CDR3: CASLKFYEQYF. CDR3 nucleotides: TGTGCCAGCCTTAAATTCTACGAGCAGTACTTC.

V and J are TRBV7-8 and TRBJ2-1; D call uncertain. With 3 bases removed from V and 7 bases from J, the gap between germline ends came to 7 bases. The germline V gene encodes CDR1 SGHVS and CDR2 FQNEAQ. This CDR3 is built from 12 residues. CDR3 in amino acids: CASSFGPNEQFF. CDR3 DNA: TGTGCCAGCAGCTTTGGCCCGAATGAGCAGTTCTTC.

V gene TRBV9 combines with J gene TRBJ2-2; D tentatively fits TRBD1 or TRBD2 (5 bases each). Trimming took off 0 bases at V and 4 bases at J, with 10 bases between the two ends. The length of the CDR3 is 15 residues. CDR1 and CDR2 from the germline V gene are SGDLS and YYNGEE. CDR3 amino acids: CASSVASGTTGELFF. CDR3 sequence (DNA): TGTGCCAGCAGCGTAGCTTCAGGGACCACCGGGGAGCTGTTTTTT.

Only a few counts were recorded for this clone. The rearrangement uses TRBV5-4 and TRBJ2-7; TRBD1 is a possible D gene (5 bases). V was shortened by 9 bases and J by 0 bases, with 13 bases between the two germline ends. The CDR3 covers 13 residues. CDR1 is SGHNT and CDR2 is YYREEE in the germline V gene (reference sequence). CDR3 DNA sequence: TGTGCCACTGCCCGACAGCTCTCCTACGAGCAGTACTTC. Protein: CATARQLSYEQYF.